This TCR beta chain was recovered during a study of cytomegalovirus exposure and HLA in healthy donors. Study in general: In a later analysis, it was reported that the approximately 120 validation repertoires had been produced on the same platform as the 700 or so repertoires belonging to the first cohort.

The V end lost 0 bases, the J end lost 7 bases, and 9 bases lay between the germline ends. Germline V lookup: CDR1 SGHDN, CDR2 FVKESK. The CDR3 spans 13 residues. There are a few counts of this clone. The antigen remains unidentified. Distinct nucleotide sequences in the sample also encode this CDR3. Study-wide points: According to a subsequent analysis, TCR clusters from the first cohort were inclined to appear together in the 110 or so validation repertoires. Reports described diagnosis of cytomegalovirus status by the classifier as highly specific and sensitive.

Measured with immunoSEQ multiplex PCR; TCRdb has only the in-frame clones, and not every one. This sample has roughly 300,000 clones, with roughly 85% found just once. Sequencing was done on a sample of PBMCs. V gene TRBV14 combines with J gene TRBJ1-1; D may be TRBD1 (5 bases). The TCR originated in a woman aged 18-35 years in good health and CMV-seronegative. CDR3 coding DNA: TGTGCCAGCAGCCAAGACGGGGGGATTGAAGCTTTCTTT. Translated, it gives CASSQDGGIEAFF.